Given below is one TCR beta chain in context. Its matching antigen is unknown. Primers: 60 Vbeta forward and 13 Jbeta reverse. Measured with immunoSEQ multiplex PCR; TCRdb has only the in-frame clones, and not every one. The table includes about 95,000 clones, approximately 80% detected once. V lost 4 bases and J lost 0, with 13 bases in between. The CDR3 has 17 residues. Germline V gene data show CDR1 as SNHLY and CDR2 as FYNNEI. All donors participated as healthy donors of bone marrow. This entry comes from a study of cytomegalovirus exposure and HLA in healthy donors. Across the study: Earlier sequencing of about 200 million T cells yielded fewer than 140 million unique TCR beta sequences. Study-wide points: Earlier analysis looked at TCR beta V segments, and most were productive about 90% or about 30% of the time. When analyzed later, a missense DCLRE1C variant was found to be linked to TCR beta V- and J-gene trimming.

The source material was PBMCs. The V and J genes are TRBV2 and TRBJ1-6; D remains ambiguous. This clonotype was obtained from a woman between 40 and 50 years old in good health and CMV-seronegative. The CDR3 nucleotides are TGTGCCAGCAGTGTGGAAGGCCCTAGCTCCTATAATTCACCCCTCCACTTT. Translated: CASSVEGPSSYNSPLHF. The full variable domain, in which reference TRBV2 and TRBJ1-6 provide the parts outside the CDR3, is EPEVTQTPSHQVTQMGQEVILRCVPISNHLYFYWYRQILGQKVEFLVSFYNNEISEKSEIFDDQFSVERPDGSNFTLKIRSTKLEDSAMYFCASSVEGPSSYNSPLHFGNGTRLTVT.